Given below is one T cell receptor (beta chain) in context. This entry belongs to a study of early T cells in non-severe SARS-CoV-2 infection. Study in general: Chains from this unsorted whole-blood bulk RNA could not be paired.

Attachment of unique molecular identifiers was made to individual cDNA molecules. TCRdb passed the 5' RACE reads through MiXCR, listing each CDR3 protein once. This sample carries 65,000 to 75,000 distinct CDR3 sequences, less than 15% of them seen once, and the ten largest clones take about 5.2%. The sample consisted of whole blood. The TCR sequence derives from an adult who was a healthcare worker with PCR-confirmed SARS-CoV-2 infection or an uninfected control (not recorded which).

The CDR3 sequence: CASSRVGQIETQYF. CDR3 coding DNA: TGCGCCAGCAGCCGTGTCGGACAGATAGAGACCCAGTACTTC. This chain joins TRBV5-1 and TRBJ2-5; weak D call: TRBD1 (6 bases). Per the germline V gene, CDR1 is SGHRS and CDR2 is YFSETQ. The V end was cut by 4 bases, the J end by 4 bases, with 14 bases between. The CDR3 contains 14 residues.